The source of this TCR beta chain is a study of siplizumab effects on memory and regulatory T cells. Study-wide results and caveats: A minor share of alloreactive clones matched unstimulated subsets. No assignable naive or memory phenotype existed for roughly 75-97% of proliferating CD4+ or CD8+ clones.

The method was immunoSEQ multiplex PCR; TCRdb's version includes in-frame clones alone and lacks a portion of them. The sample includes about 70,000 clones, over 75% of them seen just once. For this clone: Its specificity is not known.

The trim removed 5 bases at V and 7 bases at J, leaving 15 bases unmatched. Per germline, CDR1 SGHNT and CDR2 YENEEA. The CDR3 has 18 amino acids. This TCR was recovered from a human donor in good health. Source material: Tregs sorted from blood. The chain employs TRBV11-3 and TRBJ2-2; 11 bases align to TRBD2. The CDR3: CASSDVTGTSGTHGELFF. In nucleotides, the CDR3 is TGTGCCAGCAGCGATGTAACCGGGACTAGCGGCACCCACGGGGAGCTGTTTTTT.